A single sample gave rise to the 24 T cell receptor beta chains below, sequenced in a study of breast tumors, draining lymph nodes, adjacent tissues. Samples came from axillary lymph nodes draining the breast cancer. Each CDR3 protein is one row after TCRdb ran MiXCR on the multiplex PCR reads. This sample has 190,000 or so distinct CDR3 sequences, with approximately 33% found just once. The specimen sequenced was axillary lymph node tissue. Receptor source: a female donor with breast cancer. Some clones in this sample may be carry-over from other donors' samples.

This clonotype was seen repeatedly, ten times or more. V is TRBV4-1 and J is TRBJ1-2; tentative D call: TRBD1 (5 bases). There are 13 residues in the CDR3. Germline assignment: CDR1 MGHRA and CDR2 YSYEKL. Trimming left V 4 bases short and J 7 bases short, with 13 bases between. Written as DNA, the CDR3 is TGCGCCAGCAGCCCCAAAGGGGATGGTGGCTACACCTTC. This sequence encodes CASSPKGDGGYTF.

As concerns this clonotype: A read error is possible here, since a much larger clone lies one base away. This rearrangement joins TRBV5-5 to TRBJ2-2; D uncertain. CDR1 and CDR2 (germline): SGHKS, YYEKEE (reference sequence). Trimming shortened V by 1 base and J by 0 bases, and 7 bases separated the two germline ends. The CDR3 is made up of 15 amino acids. CDR3 in amino acids: CASSLKIPNTGELFF. In DNA, the CDR3 is TGTGCCAGCAGCTTGAAGATACCGAACACCGGGGAGCTGTTTTTT.

The DNA of the CDR3 is TGTGCCAGCAGCCCCCCCACGGCGGGGTTGAATGAGCAGTTCTTC. It translates to CASSPPTAGLNEQFF. The chain combines TRBV7-9 with TRBJ2-1, with D possibly being TRBD2 (6 bases). This CDR3 has 15 residues. Germline V lookup: CDR1 SEHNR, CDR2 FQNEAQ (reference sequence). V was clipped by 5 bases and J by 7 bases, with 18 bases between them.

Of note for this clonotype: This may be a read error: a much more frequent sequence differs by one nucleotide. The V gene is TRBV5-8, the J gene TRBJ2-7; D unresolved. Germline V gives CDR1 SGHTS, CDR2 YDEGEE. Trimming left V 3 bases short and J 9 bases short, with 10 bases between. The CDR3 runs to 11 residues. CDR3 residues: CASSYKEPQYF. The CDR3 nucleotides read TGTGCCAGCAGCTATAAAGAGCCGCAGTACTTC. Using reference TRBV5-8 and TRBJ2-7 for the parts outside the CDR3, the full variable domain is EAGVTQSPTHLIKTRGQQATLRCSPISGHTSVYWYQQALGLGLQFLLWYDEGEERNRGNFPPRFSGRQFPNYSSELNVNALELEDSALYLCASSYKEPQYFGPGTRLTVT.

This clonotype has at least ten counts. The chain carries TRBV19 and TRBJ2-7, with D maybe TRBD2 (5 bases). Germline CDR1 is LNHDA and CDR2 is SQIVND (reference sequence). V dropped 0 bases and J dropped 0 bases, with 12 bases sitting between them. This CDR3 spans 16 amino acids. This chain's CDR3 is CASSIDLTGFSYEQYF. For the CDR3, the DNA is TGTGCCAGTAGTATAGATTTGACGGGATTCTCCTACGAGCAGTACTTC.

The gene calls are TRBV13 and TRBJ2-7, with a possible D match to TRBD1 (6 bases). In germline, CDR1 is PRHDT, CDR2 FYEKMQ (reference sequence). The CDR3 has 13 amino acids. Deletions cut 1 base from V and 6 bases from J, with 10 bases between. The DNA for the CDR3 is TGTGCCAGCAGCTTAGAGGGGGAGAGCGAGCAGTACTTC. Encoded protein: CASSLEGESEQYF. The full variable domain, with the rest looked up from reference TRBV13 and TRBJ2-7, is AAGVIQSPRHLIKEKRETATLKCYPIPRHDTVYWYQQGPGQDPQFLISFYEKMQSDKGSIPDRFSAQQFSDYHSELNMSSLELGDSALYFCASSLEGESEQYFGPGTRLTVT.

This clonotype was detected many times. The rearrangement links TRBV14 to TRBJ1-4; D uncertain. The CDR3 spans 14 residues. CDR1 is SGHDN and CDR2 is FVKESK in the germline V gene. V was pared by 3 bases and J by 3 bases, with 8 bases between. This chain's CDR3 is CASSQLQANEKLFF. The CDR3 DNA follows: TGTGCCAGCAGCCAGCTCCAGGCTAATGAAAAACTGTTTTTT.

This clonotype has a count of ten or more. This chain links TRBV2 with TRBJ2-5; D is undetermined. V dropped 8 bases and J dropped 5 bases, with 15 bases sitting between them. This CDR3 has 13 residues. Looked up from germline, CDR1 is SNHLY and CDR2 is FYNNEI. In nucleotides, the CDR3 is TGTGCCAGCTCGGACGCAGCCAGGGAGACCCAGTACTTC. Translated: CASSDAARETQYF.

This clonotype was counted at least ten times. Given a much more abundant clone one base away, this may be a read error. V and J are TRBV7-8 and TRBJ2-3, with 10 bases that match TRBD2. The germline gives CDR1 SGHVS, CDR2 FQNEAQ. The CDR3 is made up of 17 amino acids. This CDR3 reads CASSLATSGINTDPQYF. DNA of the CDR3: TGTGCCAGCAGCTTAGCAACTAGCGGGATTAACACAGATCCGCAGTATTTT.

As regards this clonotype: This CDR3 fails to terminate in the conserved phenylalanine or tryptophan, so it likely reflects a read error. Here the CDR3 reads CASSLRASSNTGELFY. The CDR3 nucleotides are TGTGCCAGCAGCTTGCGCGCATCCTCGAACACCGGGGAGCTGTTTTAT. The chain carries TRBV5-8 and TRBJ2-2; D gene uncertain. Germline V gene lookup returns CDR1 SGHTS and CDR2 YDEGEE. Trimming took off 1 base at V and 0 bases at J, with 10 bases between the two ends. CDR3 length: 16 residues.

This chain uses TRBV30 with TRBJ2-3, with 11 nucleotides matching TRBD2. Germline assignment: CDR1 GTSNPN and CDR2 SVGIG (reference sequence). The V and J ends lost 1 base and 7 bases, in that order; junction bases with no gene match: 10. The CDR3 sequence is 16 residues long. The CDR3 protein is CAWSDYPSGGPHTQYF. DNA for the CDR3: TGTGCCTGGAGTGACTATCCTAGCGGGGGGCCTCATACGCAGTATTTT.

The rearrangement joins TRBV20-1 to TRBJ2-1; possibly TRBD2 for D (5 bases). V was clipped by 1 base and J by 9 bases, with 13 bases between them. In germline, CDR1 is DFQATT, CDR2 SNEGSKA (reference sequence). This CDR3 region has 13 residues. The CDR3 DNA reads TGCAGTGCTAGAGCAACCGGGAAGAGTGAGCAGTTCTTC. Translated: CSARATGKSEQFF.

With regard to this clonotype: Since a much larger clone is just one base distant, this may be a read error. The rearrangement links TRBV18 to TRBJ2-1, with unresolved D. Germline V gene data show CDR1 as KGHSH and CDR2 as LQKENI. The CDR3 extends over 14 amino acids. The chain's CDR3 is CASSQGMIYNGQFF. The CDR3 coding sequence is TGTGCCAGCTCACAAGGGATGATCTACAATGGGCAGTTCTTC.

The rearrangement joins TRBV29-1 to TRBJ2-4, with D perhaps given as TRBD1 or TRBD2 (5 bases each). The germline gives CDR1 SQVTM, CDR2 ANQGSEA. This CDR3 comprises 12 residues. Trimming shortened V by 3 bases and J by 7 bases, and 10 bases separated the two germline ends. This chain's CDR3 is CSVDQWGNIQYF. The DNA of the CDR3 is TGCAGCGTTGACCAGTGGGGGAACATTCAGTACTTC.

This clonotype appeared many times. This chain joins TRBV7-2 and TRBJ2-1, with TRBD2 as a possible D gene (5 bases). V lost 1 base, J lost 1 base, and 11 bases lay in between. CDR1 and CDR2 (germline): SGHTA, FQGNSA. The CDR3 loop spans 16 amino acids. Written as DNA, the CDR3 is TGTGCCAGCAGCTTAGAGCGGTATCCGTCCTACAATGAGCAGTTCTTC. It codes for CASSLERYPSYNEQFF.

The count of this clonotype is one. The V gene is TRBV14, the J gene TRBJ2-3; 11 nucleotides match TRBD1. This CDR3 comprises 15 residues. The V gene's germline CDR1 is SGHDN and CDR2 FVKESK. J lost 11 bases, V lost 6 bases, and 13 bases had no gene match. Here the CDR3 reads CASRDTGTGGNEQYF. The CDR3 nucleotides read TGTGCCAGCAGAGATACCGGGACAGGGGGGAATGAGCAGTATTTT.

This clonotype was found a few times. Here the CDR3 DNA reads TGTGCCAGCAGTTTTGGGGAAGGCTACACCTTC. It encodes CASSFGEGYTF. The gene calls are TRBV28 and TRBJ1-2; no clear D. With 3 bases removed from V and 8 bases from J, the gap between germline ends came to 7 bases. The CDR3 covers 11 residues. Germline V gene sequence: CDR1 MDHEN, CDR2 SYDVKM.

The chain combines TRBV7-9 with TRBJ2-5, with 7 bases matching TRBD1. The CDR3 runs 17 residues. Losses at the gene ends were 7 bases for V and 0 bases for J; bases not matched to a gene: 14. Germline loops: CDR1 SEHNR, CDR2 FQNEAQ (reference sequence). CDR3 bases: TGTGCCAGCACGACCGTCGGTACAGGGGACAACCAAGAGACCCAGTACTTC. Amino acid sequence: CASTTVGTGDNQETQYF.

The chain uses TRBV9 and TRBJ1-6, with 7 positions matching TRBD1. The CDR3 is made up of 14 amino acids. The germline gives CDR1 SGDLS, CDR2 YYNGEE. V dropped 4 bases and J dropped 6; count of bases not matched to a gene: 4. The CDR3: CASSPRDSNSPLHF. Here the CDR3 DNA reads TGTGCCAGCAGCCCTCGGGACAGTAATTCACCCCTCCACTTT.

Note on this clonotype: This CDR3 is missing its conserved last phenylalanine or tryptophan, likely due to a read error. The DNA is left out, because the CDR3 cannot be placed on it with certainty; the CDR3 is given as TCRdb lists it. The CDR3 sequence is CATSDFGGVT. The chain recombines TRBV24-1 with TRBJ1-3. Germline lookup yields CDR1 KGHDR and CDR2 SFDVKD. Ends included, the CDR3 has 10 residues.

This clonotype has more than one count but fewer than ten. A much larger clone differs from this one at a single base, so this may be a read error. The rearrangement links TRBV20-1 to TRBJ1-5, with D possibly TRBD1 on 5 matching bases. V lost 5 bases, J lost 0 bases, and 11 bases lay in between. The CDR3 runs 14 residues. Germline values: CDR1 DFQATT, CDR2 SNEGSKA (reference sequence). For the CDR3, the DNA is TGCAGTGCTTGGACACGTGCTAGCAATCAGCCCCAGCATTTT. This encodes CSAWTRASNQPQHF.

The V and J genes are TRBV2 and TRBJ2-3, with D tentatively TRBD1 or TRBD2 (5 bases each). The length of the CDR3 is 13 residues. V was trimmed by 6 bases and J by 11 bases, leaving 18 bases between them. The V gene's germline CDR1 is SNHLY and CDR2 FYNNEI. DNA of the CDR3: TGTGCCAGCAGAGGGGTGGGCCGGGATGAGCAGTATTTT. Translating it yields CASRGVGRDEQYF.

This clonotype was detected ten times or more. The V gene is TRBV6-1, the J gene TRBJ2-7; D is possibly TRBD1 (6 bases). The germline V gene has CDR1 MNHNS and CDR2 SASEGT. Trimming took 4 bases from V and 4 from J, leaving 11 bases between them. This CDR3 has 13 amino acids. This CDR3 is CASSVEQGYEQYF. CDR3 bases: TGTGCCAGCAGTGTCGAACAGGGTTACGAGCAGTACTTC.

The gene calls are TRBV3-1 and TRBJ1-2, with TRBD1 matching over 8 bases. The CDR3 sequence is 14 residues long. The ends lost 0 bases at V and 7 bases at J; junction bases unmatched: 4. Looked up from germline, CDR1 is LGHDT and CDR2 is YNNKEL (reference sequence). The CDR3 nucleotides are TGTGCCAGCAGCCAAGACAGGGGGCGGGGTGGCTACACCTTC. Protein product: CASSQDRGRGGYTF. The full variable domain, rest sourced from reference TRBV3-1 and TRBJ1-2, is DTAVSQTPKYLVTQMGNDKSIKCEQNLGHDTMYWYKQDSKKFLKIMFSYNNKELIINETVPNRFSPKSPDKAHLNLHINSLELGDSAVYFCASSQDRGRGGYTFGSGTRLTVV.